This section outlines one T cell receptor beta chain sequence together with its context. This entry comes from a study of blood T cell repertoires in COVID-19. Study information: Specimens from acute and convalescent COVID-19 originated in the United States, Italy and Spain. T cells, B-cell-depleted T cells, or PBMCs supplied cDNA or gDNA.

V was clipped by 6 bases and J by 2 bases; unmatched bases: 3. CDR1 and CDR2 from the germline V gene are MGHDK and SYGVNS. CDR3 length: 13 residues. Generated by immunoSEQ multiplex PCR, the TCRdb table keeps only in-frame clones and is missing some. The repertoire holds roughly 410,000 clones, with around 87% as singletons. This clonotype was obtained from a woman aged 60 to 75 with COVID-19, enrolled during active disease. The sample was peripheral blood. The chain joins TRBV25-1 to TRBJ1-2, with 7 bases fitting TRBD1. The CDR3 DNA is TGTGCCAGCAGGGGGGGACAGAACTATGGCTACACCTTC. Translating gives CASRGGQNYGYTF.